This TCR beta chain was captured in a study of T cell repertoires in cytomegalovirus infection. Germline lookup yields CDR1 SGHVS and CDR2 FNYEAQ. The germline V and J ends were trimmed by 3 bases and 8 bases, with 19 bases remaining between them. The CDR3 is 16 residues long. TCRdb recomputed calls from the reads with MiXCR, one row per CDR3 protein. Counted here are over 300,000 distinct CDR3 sequences, roughly a sixth occurring once; the ten biggest clones make up 12%. The chain employs TRBV7-6 and TRBJ2-2; D possibly corresponds to TRBD2 (7 bases). This TCR was sampled from a human donor in good health (CMV status not recorded). Some clones in this sample may be carry-over from other donors' samples. Input material: PBMCs. CDR3 amino acids: CASSLERGALRGELFF. CDR3 coding DNA: TGTGCCAGCAGCTTGGAACGGGGGGCCCTCAGGGGGGAGCTGTTTTTT.